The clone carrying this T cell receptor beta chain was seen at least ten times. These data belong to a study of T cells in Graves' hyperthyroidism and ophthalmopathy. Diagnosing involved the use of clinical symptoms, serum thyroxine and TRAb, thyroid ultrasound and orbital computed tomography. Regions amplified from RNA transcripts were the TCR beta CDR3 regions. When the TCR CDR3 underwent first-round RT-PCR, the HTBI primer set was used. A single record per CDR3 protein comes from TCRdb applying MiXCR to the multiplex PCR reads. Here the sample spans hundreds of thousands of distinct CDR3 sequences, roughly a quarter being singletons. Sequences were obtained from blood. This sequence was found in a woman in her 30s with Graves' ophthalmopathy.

In DNA form, the CDR3 reads TGTGCCAGCAGTTATAACGACAGGGGGTATGGCTACACCTTC. It translates to CASSYNDRGYGYTF. The genes are TRBV6-5 and TRBJ1-2, with 9 bases aligning to TRBD1. The CDR3 is made up of 14 amino acids. Unmatched junction bases numbered 4, after V lost 3 bases and J lost 5 bases. Germline V lookup: CDR1 MNHEY, CDR2 SVGAGI.